This T cell receptor (beta chain) was sequenced in a study of cytomegalovirus exposure and HLA in healthy donors. CDR3 length equals 14 residues. The ends lost 5 bases at V and 4 bases at J; junction bases unmatched: 5. CDR1 SGHVS and CDR2 FNYEAQ come from the germline V gene. With 60 Vbeta and 13 Jbeta primers, the PCR was carried out. Here immunoSEQ multiplex PCR was the method, and the copy in TCRdb shows in-frame clones only, minus some. The table lists roughly 140,000 clones, approximately 80% of them singletons. Sequencing used PBMCs. The TCR originated in a woman aged 50 to 65 in good health and CMV-seropositive. The rearrangement joins TRBV7-6 to TRBJ2-1; 7 nucleotides match TRBD2. In DNA, the CDR3 is TGTGCCAGCAGCGGTGGGACTAAGTACAATGAGCAGTTCTTC. Amino acid sequence: CASSGGTKYNEQFF.